These 20 T cell receptor beta chains were sequenced from one sample in a study of T cells after yellow fever vaccination. One entry per CDR3 protein results from TCRdb running MiXCR on the 5' RACE reads. The table includes hundreds of thousands of distinct CDR3 sequences, 8% to 9.5% detected once. The specimen comprised PBMCs, sampled about 49 days after the first yellow fever vaccination. The receptors were sampled from a man between 18 and 29 years old who received the YFV17D yellow fever vaccine.

Comments on this clonotype: The junction does not match germline at one end; this may be a read error. The rearrangement links TRBV5-1 to TRBJ2-5, with TRBD2 as a possible D gene (6 bases). The CDR3 extends over 13 amino acids. The germline V gene has CDR1 SGHRS and CDR2 YFSETQ. The CDR3 DNA reads TGCACCAGCAGCTTGCCTGGAGGGGAGACCCAGTACTTC. Amino acid sequence: CTSSLPGGETQYF.

In this sample, this clonotype turned up a few times. The rearrangement uses TRBV5-6 and TRBJ1-1; 8 bases line up with TRBD1. V shed 5 bases, J shed 7 bases, and the junction held 13 bases outside the gene matches. The germline CDR1 and CDR2 sequences are SGHDT and YYEEEE. CDR3 length: 15 amino acids. CDR3 region: CASRHSETGAREAFF. The DNA for the CDR3 is TGTGCCAGCAGGCACTCCGAGACAGGGGCCCGTGAAGCTTTCTTT.

This clonotype came up a few times. The chain is built from TRBV10-3 and TRBJ2-5; the match to TRBD2 covers 13 bases. Germline values: CDR1 ENHRY, CDR2 SYGVKD. V trimming: 4 bases; J trimming: 1 base; junction bases outside the gene matches: 3. The CDR3 extends over 16 amino acids. Here the CDR3 DNA reads TGTGCCATCAGTGCGACTAGCGGGGGGCCCCAAGAGACCCAGTACTTC. It is translated as CAISATSGGPQETQYF.

This chain joins TRBV7-3 and TRBJ2-1, with a tentative D call TRBD2 (6 bases). Germline V gene data show CDR1 as SGHTA and CDR2 as FQGTGA. The V gene lost 5 bases and the J gene lost 5 bases, with 16 bases spanning the gap. CDR3 length: 15 residues. Here the CDR3 reads CASSPSSWGDNEQFF. As DNA, the CDR3 is TGTGCCAGCAGCCCTTCTTCCTGGGGGGACAATGAGCAGTTCTTC.

The chain recombines TRBV5-1 with TRBJ2-6, with a possible D match to TRBD1 (5 bases). Deletions cut 1 base from V and 2 bases from J, with 10 bases between. Germline assignment: CDR1 SGHRS and CDR2 YFSETQ. The CDR3 contains 16 residues. This CDR3 reads CASSLIARAGANVLTF. CDR3 DNA: TGCGCCAGCAGCTTGATAGCCAGGGCTGGGGCCAACGTCCTGACTTTC.

The J gene is TRBJ2-7, the V gene TRBV7-2; 10 positions match TRBD1. Germline V gene lookup returns CDR1 SGHTA and CDR2 FQGNSA. The ends lost 2 bases at V and 3 bases at J; junction bases unmatched: 4. The CDR3 is 15 residues long. The CDR3 loop is CASSLRWTGGYEQYF. The CDR3 bases are TGTGCCAGCAGCTTACGCTGGACAGGGGGCTACGAGCAGTACTTC.

This clonotype came up many times. The chain joins TRBV19 to TRBJ1-5; D call uncertain. V was pared by 3 bases and J by 7 bases, with 13 bases between. Per germline, CDR1 LNHDA and CDR2 SQIVND (reference sequence). The CDR3 loop spans 14 amino acids. Here the CDR3 DNA reads TGTGCCAGTAGTATCCCCGGCGGTCTCCAGCCCCAGCATTTT. Translated, it gives CASSIPGGLQPQHF.

V gene TRBV4-1 combines with J gene TRBJ1-2; 7 nucleotides agree with TRBD1. The CDR3 length is 15 residues. CDR1 is MGHRA and CDR2 is YSYEKL in the germline V gene. With 3 bases clipped from V and 1 base from J, the junction kept 5 bases outside the gene matches. The DNA of the CDR3 is TGCGCCAGCAGCCAGCCGGGACAGCTTAACTATGGCTACACCTTC. Its translation: CASSQPGQLNYGYTF.

The chain is built from TRBV18 and TRBJ1-6; no firm D call. Germline V gives CDR1 KGHSH, CDR2 LQKENI. Trimming shortened V by 6 bases and J by 8 bases, and 14 bases separated the two germline ends. The CDR3 contains 14 residues. CDR3 sequence: CASSPTARDSPLHF. In DNA form, the CDR3 reads TGTGCCAGCTCGCCGACGGCTCGCGATTCACCCCTCCACTTT.

This chain connects TRBV5-1 to TRBJ2-2, with 8 bases that match TRBD1. CDR3 length: 15 residues. CDR1 and CDR2 from the germline V gene are SGHRS and YFSETQ. After removal of 9 bases from V and 1 base from J, the junction contained 8 bases not matched to a gene. The CDR3 sequence: CATRSGTGNTGELFF. Written as DNA, the CDR3 is TGCGCCACTCGATCCGGGACAGGGAACACCGGGGAGCTGTTTTTT. The variable domain in full, completed from reference TRBV5-1 and TRBJ2-2, reads KAGVTQTPRYLIKTRGQQVTLSCSPISGHRSVSWYQQTPGQGLQFLFEYFSETQRNKGNFPGRFSGRQFSNSRSEMNVSTLELGDSALYLCATRSGTGNTGELFFGEGSRLTVL.

This clonotype was seen a few times. CDR3 protein: CASSRGSPSSGANVLTF. DNA for the CDR3: TGTGCCAGCAGTCGGGGCAGTCCAAGCTCTGGGGCCAACGTCCTGACTTTC. The chain couples TRBV6-2 or TRBV6-3 to TRBJ2-6, with D perhaps TRBD1 or TRBD2 (5 bases each). V was clipped by 5 bases and J by 0 bases, with 14 bases between them. Germline CDR1 MNHEY, CDR2 SVGEGT. This CDR3 comprises 17 residues.

V usage is TRBV20-1 and J usage is TRBJ1-1; unclear D gene. There are 14 residues in the CDR3. The V gene's germline CDR1 is DFQATT and CDR2 SNEGSKA (reference sequence). Trimming took off 0 bases at V and 5 bases at J, with 13 bases between the two ends. The CDR3 DNA sequence: TGCAGTGCTAGAGATTTAGAAGGGTTAACTGAAGCTTTCTTT. Amino acid sequence: CSARDLEGLTEAFF.

This clonotype was picked up a small number of times. The chain links TRBV12-3 or TRBV12-4 to TRBJ1-2, with D possibly TRBD1 on 6 matching bases. Between the trimmed V and J ends, which lost 2 bases and 4 bases, there was a span of 11 bases. This CDR3 is built from 14 residues. The CDR3: CASSLTTGTYGYTF. In DNA form, the CDR3 reads TGTGCCAGCAGTTTAACAACAGGGACCTATGGCTACACCTTC.

This rearrangement joins TRBV6-4 to TRBJ1-5; 7 bases are shared with TRBD1. Germline CDR1 and CDR2: MRHNA and SNTAGT. Trimming removed 7 bases from V and 7 bases from J; junction bases left unmatched: 16. The CDR3 sequence is 16 residues long. The chain's CDR3 is CASNPGTARRYQPQHF. In DNA form, the CDR3 reads TGTGCCAGCAACCCCGGGACAGCGCGAAGGTACCAGCCCCAGCATTTT.

Ten or more counts support this clonotype. The chain carries TRBV29-1 and TRBJ1-1, with D perhaps matching TRBD1 (5 bases). Deletions cut 3 bases from V and 4 bases from J, with 9 bases between. CDR1 is SQVTM, CDR2 ANQGSEA, per germline. This CDR3 has 12 residues. Here the CDR3 DNA reads TGCAGCGTTGAGTGGGGGACCACTGAAGCTTTCTTT. The encoded protein is CSVEWGTTEAFF.

This chain connects TRBV10-3 to TRBJ2-7; D is perhaps TRBD1 or TRBD2 (5 bases each). The CDR3 contains 16 residues. V shed 3 bases and J shed 2 bases, with 17 bases lying between them. Germline CDR1 ENHRY, CDR2 SYGVKD. CDR3 residues: CAISDPGHRPAYEQYF. The DNA of the CDR3 is TGTGCCATCAGTGACCCGGGGCACCGCCCCGCCTACGAGCAGTACTTC.

This clonotype occurred many times. J is TRBJ2-5 and V is TRBV5-1, with D possibly being TRBD1 (6 bases). The CDR3 contains 14 residues. V was cut by 3 bases and J by 3 bases, with 12 bases left in between. CDR1 and CDR2 (germline): SGHRS, YFSETQ. The CDR3 sequence: CASSSGAIEETQYF. The CDR3 bases are TGCGCCAGCAGCTCAGGGGCGATCGAAGAGACCCAGTACTTC.

This clonotype was detected a few times. This sequence joins TRBV23-1 and TRBJ2-7; D may correspond to TRBD1 or TRBD2 (5 bases each). TRBV23-1 is noted as an ORF with a role that remains uncertain. CDR3 length equals 13 residues. V was trimmed by 8 bases and J by 4 bases, leaving 15 bases between them. DNA of the CDR3: TGCGCCAGCGAACTGAACGAGGGGTACGAGCAGTACGTC. It translates to CASELNEGYEQYV.

The rearrangement links TRBV4-3 to TRBJ1-2, with a possible D match to TRBD1 (6 bases). Germline-derived CDR1 and CDR2 are LGHNA and YSLEER. The CDR3 loop spans 15 amino acids. V dropped 0 bases and J dropped 7 bases, with 15 bases sitting between them. The CDR3 coding sequence is TGCGCCAGCAGCCAAGATCTTTGGACAGAGCGTGGCTACACCTTC. Encoded protein: CASSQDLWTERGYTF.

There are a few counts of this clonotype. This chain connects TRBV4-3 to TRBJ1-2; the D is unclear. There are 14 residues in the CDR3. The germline CDR1 and CDR2 sequences are LGHNA and YSLEER. Trimming took off 1 base at V and 3 bases at J, with 9 bases between the two ends. The CDR3 bases are TGCGCCAGCAGCCAAGGAGAGTTCCACTATGGCTACACCTTC. Its translation: CASSQGEFHYGYTF.